This T cell receptor (beta chain) comes out of a study of shared clonotypes between healthy human individuals. Overall study results and limits: Sampling used blood alone; tissue repertoires probably differ.

Remarks on this clone: Its specificity is not known.

Donors were healthy HIV-negative adults without recently reported acute infections or vaccinations. The CD4+ fraction was divided into a CD45RA+ naive subset and a CD45RA-negative memory subset. Sequenced by immunoSEQ multiplex PCR; TCRdb stores in-frame clones only, minus some. The data contain some 2,000,000 clones, about 95% of them singletons. CDR1 is LGHNA, CDR2 YSLEER, per germline. This CDR3 is 15 amino acids long. The V and J ends lost 3 bases and 5 bases, in that order; junction bases with no gene match: 1. The sequence derives from a man in his late teens or twenties in good health. The sequenced sample consisted of naive CD4+ T cells sorted from blood. Subset here: CD45RA+ positively selected. This chain uses TRBV4-3 with TRBJ1-6, with TRBD1 identical over 10 bases. The CDR3 is CASSQGTGDNSPLHF. CDR3 in DNA: TGCGCCAGCAGCCAGGGGACAGGGGATAATTCACCCCTCCACTTT.